What follows is one T cell receptor beta chain and its context. This clonotype was seen a few times. Its antigen is unknown. Base quality data are lacking; no much larger clone is found one base away. Receptor amplification or capture employed RACE. Instrument on record: NextSeq 500. Library preparation attached unique molecular identifiers to individual cDNA molecules for quantitative, reproducible TCR counting. For every blood RNA sample, sequencing covered both the TCR alpha and TCR beta chains. The paper's data handling went like this. A median of about 87,000 TCRs per sample was observed, with a range of roughly 23,224 to 700,000. The Decombinator software suite was used to annotate the V, J and CDR3 of the TCR reads. For PS versus PT1 abundance plots, all samples were subsampled to the same number of TCRs (28,000). Expanded TCRs were defined as absent before sensitization and observed at least eight times at the 2-week time point. Through fastp at Q25 and MiXCR, TCRdb rebuilt clones from the public reads, retaining in-frame beta chains. Identical CDR3 protein sequences are pooled into one entry, listed with their most common genes and DNA. The V and J calls reflect TCRdb's pipeline rather than the authors' work. The sample table records more than 100,000 distinct CDR3 sequences; approximately 10% of these occur just once. In total, the top ten clones hold over 2% of the sample.

Sample time point, as interpreted from the label and publication: patch test 3, about 24 weeks after DPC sensitization. The treatment or condition label of this sample denotes: therapeutic diphenylcyclopropenone sensitization with weekly scalp DPC. Blood at each patch-test visit was drawn before the patch test was applied. Patients were eligible if aged 18 to 70, diagnosed with alopecia and judged suitable for DPC therapy, and pregnant patients were excluded. Total RNA was extracted from unfractionated whole blood collected in Tempus Blood RNA tubes. Trimming takes 3 bases from V and 4 bases from J, and the germline ends sit 5 bases apart. The CDR3 runs 12 amino acids, cysteine and phenylalanine included. Only the CDR3 DNA is retained, 36 bases long and in frame from the first base. The data derive from a study of human T cells and chemical hapten exposure (dated by TCRdb to the early 2020s). Regarding the complete study: For sensitization, 2% DPC in acetone was applied to an approximately 2 cm by approximately 2 cm area of upper inner arm skin. This study followed changes in the peripheral blood TCR repertoire in vivo during primary and secondary sensitization of alopecia patients to the hapten diphenylcyclopropenone (DPC). The mostly female patient cohort included alopecia areata with under or over 50% scalp involvement, alopecia totalis and alopecia universalis. Patch tests used Finn chambers with 0.01% DPC on the upper back, scored after 6 days by International Contact Dermatitis Research Group standards. Libraries were pooled for sequencing, and variation in per-sample TCR yields was attributed mainly to small differences in library volumes within the pool. Throughout the roughly 25-week study period, patients were also given weekly therapeutic DPC doses on the scalp. For TCR sequencing, blood came from 25 to 35 alopecia patients at anywhere from one to four time points (pre-sensitization, 2, 6 and 24 weeks). Blood was sampled from patients pre-sensitization (week 0) and at 2, 6 and about 24 weeks after DPC sensitization.

What the research found in general, with its limitations: No change with DPC sensitization was found in the number of TCRs above 1 in 1000 frequency, and no evidence of global repertoire structure alterations was found. Patch test score was positively correlated with the number of PT1 expanded TCRs, with significance at thresholds 8, 16 and 32 but not at 4. Expanded TCRs formed significantly more large CDR3 similarity clusters than pre-sensitization or healthy control sets, consistent with antigen-driven responses. Because all patients had alopecia, a presumed autoimmune disease, the immune response of the patients might differ from that of healthy individuals. Repeated subsampling changed both the strength of the expansion versus patch-test correlation and the threshold at which the correlation became significant.

This TCR derives from a woman between 45 and 60 years old with alopecia areata. Some clones in this sample may be carry-over from other donors' samples. The chain is encoded by TRBV12-3 or TRBV12-4 joined to TRBJ2-3, with the D gene not confidently named. The sample consisted of whole blood, taken in connection with sensitization to the hapten diphenylcyclopropenone (DPC). The DNA sequence is TGTGCCAGCAGTTTTGCCGCAGATACGCAGTATTTT. This is translated as CASSFAADTQYF.